The source of this T cell receptor (beta chain) is a study of T cells in Graves' hyperthyroidism and ophthalmopathy. RNA transcripts gave rise to amplified TCR beta CDR3 regions. Primed by the HTBI set, a first-round RT-PCR was run on the TCR CDR3. TCRdb re-called the multiplex PCR reads with MiXCR, one entry per CDR3 protein. The table shows more than 350,000 distinct CDR3 sequences, with around 15% occurring only once. Per the germline V gene, CDR1 is LNHDA and CDR2 is SQIVND (reference sequence). The CDR3 loop spans 16 amino acids. After removal of 3 bases from V and 4 bases from J, the junction contained 10 bases not matched to a gene.

The receptor was isolated from a young woman with Graves' ophthalmopathy. Sequences were obtained from blood. The V and J genes are TRBV19 and TRBJ2-3; 7 nucleotides match TRBD2. CDR3 protein: CASSMGPGAGPDTQYF. The CDR3 bases are TGTGCCAGTAGTATGGGTCCCGGAGCGGGGCCAGATACGCAGTATTTT.